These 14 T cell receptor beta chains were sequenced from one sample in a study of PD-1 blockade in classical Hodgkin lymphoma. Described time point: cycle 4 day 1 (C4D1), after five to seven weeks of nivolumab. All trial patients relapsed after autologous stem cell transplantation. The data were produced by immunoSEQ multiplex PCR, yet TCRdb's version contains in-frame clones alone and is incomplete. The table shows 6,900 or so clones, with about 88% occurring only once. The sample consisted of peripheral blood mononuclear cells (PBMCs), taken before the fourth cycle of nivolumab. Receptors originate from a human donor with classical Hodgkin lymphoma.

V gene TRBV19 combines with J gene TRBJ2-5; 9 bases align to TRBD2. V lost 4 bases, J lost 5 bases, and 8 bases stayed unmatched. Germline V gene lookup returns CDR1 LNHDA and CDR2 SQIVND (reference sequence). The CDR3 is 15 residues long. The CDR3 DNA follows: TGTGCCAGTAGTAGGGCGGGAGGGCCCTGGGAGACCCAGTACTTC. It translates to CASSRAGGPWETQYF.

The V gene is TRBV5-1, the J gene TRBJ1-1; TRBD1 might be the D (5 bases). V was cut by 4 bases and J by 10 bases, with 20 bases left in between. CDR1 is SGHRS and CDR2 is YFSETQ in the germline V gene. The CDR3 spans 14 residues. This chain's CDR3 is CASSAGPPRSGAFF. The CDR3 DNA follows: TGCGCCAGCAGCGCGGGACCCCCGCGGTCGGGAGCTTTCTTT.

CDR3 bases: TGTGCCAGCAGTGAAGGCCCCGGGCTCGGACCCCAGCATTTT. Protein sequence: CASSEGPGLGPQHF. The chain recombines TRBV6-1 with TRBJ1-5; D gene unclear. The CDR3 runs 14 residues. Germline V CDR1 and CDR2: MNHNS, SASEGT. V was shortened by 1 base and J by 10 bases, with 14 bases between the two germline ends.

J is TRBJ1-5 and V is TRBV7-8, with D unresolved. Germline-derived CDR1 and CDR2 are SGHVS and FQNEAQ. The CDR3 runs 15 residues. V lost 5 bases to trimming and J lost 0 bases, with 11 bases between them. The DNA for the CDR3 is TGTGCCAGCAGCGCCGTAGTAGCTAGCAATCAGCCCCAGCATTTT. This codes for CASSAVVASNQPQHF.

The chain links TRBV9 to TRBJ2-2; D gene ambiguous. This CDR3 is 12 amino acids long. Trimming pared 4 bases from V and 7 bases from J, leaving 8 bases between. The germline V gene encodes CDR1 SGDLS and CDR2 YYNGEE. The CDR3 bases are TGTGCCAGCAGCCATCGAGACGGGGAGCTGTTTTTT. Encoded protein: CASSHRDGELFF.

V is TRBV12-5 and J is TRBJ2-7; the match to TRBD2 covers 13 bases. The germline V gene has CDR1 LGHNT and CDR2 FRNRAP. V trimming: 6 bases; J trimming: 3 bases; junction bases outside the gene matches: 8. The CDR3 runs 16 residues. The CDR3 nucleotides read TGTGCTAGTGGCCCAGGGACTAGCGGGACAATCTACGAGCAGTACGTC. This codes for CASGPGTSGTIYEQYV.

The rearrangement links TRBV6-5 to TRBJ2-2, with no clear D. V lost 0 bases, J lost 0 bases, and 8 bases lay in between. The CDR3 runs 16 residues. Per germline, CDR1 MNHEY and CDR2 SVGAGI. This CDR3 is CASSYSGTSNTGELFF. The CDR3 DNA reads TGTGCCAGCAGTTACTCAGGCACCTCGAACACCGGGGAGCTGTTTTTT.

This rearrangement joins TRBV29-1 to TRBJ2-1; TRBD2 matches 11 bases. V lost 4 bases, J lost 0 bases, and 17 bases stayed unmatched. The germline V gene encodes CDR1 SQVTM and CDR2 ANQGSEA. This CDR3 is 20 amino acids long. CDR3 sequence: CSVVWGGTSGILSSYNEQFF. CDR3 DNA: TGCAGCGTTGTATGGGGAGGGACTAGCGGAATATTAAGCTCCTACAATGAGCAGTTCTTC.

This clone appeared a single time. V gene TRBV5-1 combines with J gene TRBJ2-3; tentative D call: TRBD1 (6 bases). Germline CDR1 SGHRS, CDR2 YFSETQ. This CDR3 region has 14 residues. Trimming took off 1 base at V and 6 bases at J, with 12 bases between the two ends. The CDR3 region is CASSLSTGMDTQYF. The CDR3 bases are TGCGCCAGCAGCTTGTCCACAGGGATGGATACGCAGTATTTT.

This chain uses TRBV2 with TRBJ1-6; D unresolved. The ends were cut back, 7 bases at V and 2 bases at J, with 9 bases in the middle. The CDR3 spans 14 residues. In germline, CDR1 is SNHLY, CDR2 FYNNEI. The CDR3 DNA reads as TGTGCCAGCACAAGGCAAGCCTATAATTCACCCCTCCACTTT. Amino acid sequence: CASTRQAYNSPLHF. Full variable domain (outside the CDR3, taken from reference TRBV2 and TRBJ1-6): EPEVTQTPSHQVTQMGQEVILRCVPISNHLYFYWYRQILGQKVEFLVSFYNNEISEKSEIFDDQFSVERPDGSNFTLKIRSTKLEDSAMYFCASTRQAYNSPLHFGNGTRLTVT.

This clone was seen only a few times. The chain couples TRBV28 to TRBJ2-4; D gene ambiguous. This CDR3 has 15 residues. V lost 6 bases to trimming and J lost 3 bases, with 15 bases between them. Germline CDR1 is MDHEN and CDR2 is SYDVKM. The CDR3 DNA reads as TGTGCCAGCAGCACCGCGGCACCCCTCAAAAACATTCAGTACTTC. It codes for CASSTAAPLKNIQYF.

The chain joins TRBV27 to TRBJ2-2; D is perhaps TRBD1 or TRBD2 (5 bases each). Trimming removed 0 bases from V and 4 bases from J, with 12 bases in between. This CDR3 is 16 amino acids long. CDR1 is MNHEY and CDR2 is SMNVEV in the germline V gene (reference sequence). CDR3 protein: CASSLSGGVSTGELFF. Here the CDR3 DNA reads TGTGCCAGCAGTTTATCTGGGGGAGTGAGCACCGGGGAGCTGTTTTTT.

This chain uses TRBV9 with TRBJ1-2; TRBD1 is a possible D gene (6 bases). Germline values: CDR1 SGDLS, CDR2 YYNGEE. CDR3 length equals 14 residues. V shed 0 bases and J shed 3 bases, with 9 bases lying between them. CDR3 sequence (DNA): TGTGCCAGCAGCGTAGAGGGACACGACTATGGCTACACCTTC. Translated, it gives CASSVEGHDYGYTF.

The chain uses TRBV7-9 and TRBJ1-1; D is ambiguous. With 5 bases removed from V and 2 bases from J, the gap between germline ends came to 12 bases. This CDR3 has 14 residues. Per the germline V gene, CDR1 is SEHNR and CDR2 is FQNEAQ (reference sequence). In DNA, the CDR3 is TGTGCCAGCAGCCTAGAAAGGGTTAACACTGAAGCTTTCTTT. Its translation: CASSLERVNTEAFF.